Below, 5 T cell receptor beta chains from the same sample are listed, as sequenced in a study of shared T cell receptors in the human thymus. The repertoire was sequenced with immunoSEQ multiplex PCR; TCRdb's copy has only in-frame clones and lacks some. Among hundreds of thousands of clones listed, over 75% were seen once. This sample also appeared in a second study, on human thymus T cells.

The source material was thymocytes. All receptors come from a boy less than two years old with a congenital heart defect.

The rearrangement links TRBV6-4 to TRBJ1-2; D possibly corresponds to TRBD1 (5 bases). Trimming stripped 4 bases from V and 8 bases from J, with 20 bases between. The CDR3 contains 15 residues. The germline V gene encodes CDR1 MRHNA and CDR2 SNTAGT. The CDR3 coding sequence is TGTGCCAGCAGTGGAGGGCGGGACGGGTCGAAAGGCTACACCTTC. It codes for CASSGGRDGSKGYTF.

The gene calls are TRBV6-1 and TRBJ2-7; D not certain. Germline assignment: CDR1 MNHNS and CDR2 SASEGT. The CDR3 covers 13 residues. V was cut by 0 bases and J by 3 bases, with 6 bases left in between. The CDR3 region has the DNA TGTGCCAGCAGTGAAGCACCAGACTACGAGCAGTACTTC. Encoded protein: CASSEAPDYEQYF.

This chain uses TRBV2 with TRBJ1-2; TRBD1 is a possible D gene (6 bases). This CDR3 is 13 amino acids long. Trimming cost V 6 bases and J 7 bases, with 15 bases left between them. The V gene's germline CDR1 is SNHLY and CDR2 FYNNEI. CDR3 nucleotides: TGTGCCAGCAGGGCCGGGACAAGTAGTGGCTACACCTTC. Translating it yields CASRAGTSSGYTF.

V gene TRBV9 combines with J gene TRBJ2-3; 11 nucleotides line up with TRBD2. The CDR3 runs to 17 residues. Germline V gene sequence: CDR1 SGDLS, CDR2 YYNGEE. V dropped 4 bases and J dropped 0; count of bases not matched to a gene: 7. Written as DNA, the CDR3 is TGTGCCAGCAGCTCCCGACTAGCGGGGAAGAGCACAGATACGCAGTATTTT. Its protein is CASSSRLAGKSTDTQYF.

This clone has only one observation. The chain uses TRBV29-1 and TRBJ1-5, with D tentatively TRBD1 (6 bases). This CDR3 has 15 amino acids. The germline V gene has CDR1 SQVTM and CDR2 ANQGSEA. Trimming took 5 bases from V and 7 from J, leaving 21 bases between them. CDR3 coding DNA: TGCAGCGTTCGGCCCTGGGGGCAGCCTATACAGCCCCAGCATTTT. Amino acid sequence: CSVRPWGQPIQPQHF.